This T cell receptor beta chain was profiled in a study of blood T cell repertoires in COVID-19. Looked up from germline, CDR1 is SGHAT and CDR2 is FQNNGV. The CDR3 covers 15 residues. V lost 1 base and J 2 bases, leaving 12 bases between the germline ends. Original analysis: Nucleated cell counts were estimated from reference gene primer amplification. Profiled with immunoSEQ multiplex PCR; TCRdb holds only in-frame clones, not every one. The D gene and trimming were derived from the DNA, and the V and J assignments and clone size from that table. This sample yields some 180,000 clones, of which roughly nine tenths are seen a single time; less than 25% belongs to the top ten.

Specimen: peripheral blood. This receptor was obtained from a man in his 70s with active or convalescent COVID-19. This chain links TRBV11-2 with TRBJ2-7, with D uncertain. The CDR3 DNA sequence: TGTGCCAGCAGCTTAGTCCAGGAAGCAGCCTACGAGCAGTACTTC. Translation: CASSLVQEAAYEQYF.